Each of the 22 T cell receptor beta chains below was sequenced from the same sample in a study of T-cell memory formation after mild COVID-19. One entry per CDR3 protein results from TCRdb running MiXCR on the 5' RACE reads. The data contain around 450,000 distinct CDR3 sequences, 15% to 20% of them singletons. The source material was PBMCs or a T cell subset sorted from them (not recorded which). The origin of the receptors is an adult woman who had mild COVID-19 (a few samples of this study predate the infection). Cell type and time point are not known.

V usage is TRBV5-1 and J usage is TRBJ1-1, with D uncertain. This CDR3 is built from 14 residues. Germline CDR1 and CDR2: SGHRS and YFSETQ. Trimming removed 2 bases at V and 7 bases at J, with 15 bases between. This CDR3 reads CASSLQPFSYEAFF. CDR3 sequence (DNA): TGCGCCAGCAGCTTACAGCCATTTTCTTATGAAGCTTTCTTT.

This clonotype was detected a few times. This chain links TRBV25-1 with TRBJ2-5, with 14 bases lining up with TRBD2. V dropped 6 bases and J dropped 3; count of bases not matched to a gene: 3. The CDR3 runs to 15 residues. Germline V CDR1 and CDR2: MGHDK, SYGVNS. CDR3 residues: CASSTTSGREETQYF. CDR3 nucleotide sequence: TGTGCCAGCAGCACGACTAGCGGGAGGGAAGAGACCCAGTACTTC.

V gene TRBV4-2 combines with J gene TRBJ2-2; D gene ambiguous. V shed 2 bases and J shed 5 bases, with 12 bases lying between them. The CDR3 runs 15 residues. Looked up from germline, CDR1 is LGHNA and CDR2 is YNFKEQ. The CDR3 reads CASSQLPRGTGELFF. CDR3 coding DNA: TGTGCCAGCAGCCAACTCCCCCGCGGAACCGGGGAGCTGTTTTTT.

This clonotype was observed a few times. The rearrangement joins TRBV7-9 to TRBJ1-2, with 8 positions matching TRBD1. V was pared by 5 bases and J by 8 bases, with 10 bases of the junction left unmatched. CDR1 and CDR2 from the germline V gene are SEHNR and FQNEAQ (reference sequence). This CDR3 spans 14 amino acids. CDR3 residues: CASSPTGGGEGYTF. CDR3 bases: TGTGCCAGCAGCCCTACAGGGGGAGGAGAGGGCTACACCTTC.

The sample holds a few counts of this clonotype. J is TRBJ2-1 and V is TRBV30; no firm D call. The ends were cut back, 4 bases at V and 8 bases at J, with 9 bases in the middle. There are 11 residues in the CDR3. The germline V gene encodes CDR1 GTSNPN and CDR2 SVGIG (reference sequence). The CDR3 sequence is CAWTPGYEQFF. As DNA, the CDR3 is TGTGCCTGGACCCCCGGCTATGAGCAGTTCTTC.

This clonotype was seen many times. The rearrangement joins TRBV5-1 to TRBJ2-7, with 8 bases fitting TRBD1. This CDR3 comprises 13 residues. Trimming cost V 4 bases and J 3 bases; bases outside gene matches: 3. CDR1 SGHRS and CDR2 YFSETQ come from the germline V gene. The CDR3 DNA reads TGCGCCAGCAGCGCCGGACAGGGCTACGAGCAGTACTTC. Amino acids: CASSAGQGYEQYF.

The chain couples TRBV20-1 to TRBJ2-4; 8 bases map to TRBD1. V lost 5 bases and J lost 6; bases outside the gene matches: 6. In germline, CDR1 is DFQATT, CDR2 SNEGSKA (reference sequence). The CDR3 has 13 residues. The chain's CDR3 is CSALGQGANIQYF. The DNA for the CDR3 is TGCAGTGCTCTGGGCCAGGGGGCAAACATTCAGTACTTC.

V and J are TRBV25-1 and TRBJ1-4; D gene ambiguous. CDR3 length: 15 amino acids. V lost 0 bases and J lost 7, with 12 bases in between. The germline V gene has CDR1 MGHDK and CDR2 SYGVNS. Written as DNA, the CDR3 is TGTGCCAGCAGTGAATACGAGGTGACGGGTGAAAAACTGTTTTTT. It translates to CASSEYEVTGEKLFF.

The chain has TRBV19 and TRBJ1-3; TRBD1 matches 7 bases. After removal of 10 bases from V and 2 bases from J, the junction contained 14 bases not matched to a gene. Germline V gives CDR1 LNHDA, CDR2 SQIVND (reference sequence). CDR3 size: 16 residues. The CDR3 nucleotides read TGTGCCACAAAACAGGGTGACAGGGATACTGGAAACACCATATATTTT. Its translation: CATKQGDRDTGNTIYF.

This clonotype was counted a single time. The chain couples TRBV6-5 to TRBJ1-2; no clear D gene. The CDR3 has 15 amino acids. The germline V gene encodes CDR1 MNHEY and CDR2 SVGAGI. Trimming took off 0 bases at V and 2 bases at J, with 10 bases between the two ends. CDR3: CASSYSTTVNYGYTF. The CDR3 coding sequence is TGTGCCAGCAGTTACTCGACGACGGTGAACTATGGCTACACCTTC.

This chain connects TRBV6-5 to TRBJ2-7, with 7 positions matching TRBD2. The CDR3 totals 16 residues. J gave up 2 bases and V 2 bases, and 9 bases lay outside the gene matches. Looked up from germline, CDR1 is MNHEY and CDR2 is SVGAGI. The CDR3 region has the DNA TGTGCCAGCAGTTACAGAGCGGGAACTAATCCCTACGAGCAGTACTTC. It encodes CASSYRAGTNPYEQYF.

This clonotype occurred once. The conserved final phenylalanine or tryptophan is absent from the CDR3, which likely points to a read error. CDR3 loop: CASSLAAGGLYEQYL. CDR3 DNA: TGTGCCAGCAGCCTGGCAGCGGGAGGGCTCTACGAGCAGTACCTC. The chain is built from TRBV7-9 and TRBJ2-7; 10 nucleotides align to TRBD2. CDR1 and CDR2 (germline): SEHNR, FQNEAQ (reference sequence). J was trimmed by 3 bases and V by 5 bases; bases with no gene match: 7. The CDR3 extends over 15 amino acids.

In this sample, this clonotype turned up many times. This CDR3 is CASSLESSGGIDQYF. The CDR3 DNA reads TGCGCCAGCAGCTTGGAGTCTAGCGGGGGGATCGACCAGTACTTC. The J gene is TRBJ2-5, the V gene TRBV5-1; 11 bases are shared with TRBD2. CDR1 SGHRS and CDR2 YFSETQ come from the germline V gene. J was trimmed by 10 bases and V by 0 bases; bases with no gene match: 8. The CDR3 has 15 amino acids.

This clonotype was observed a few times. V gene TRBV4-1 combines with J gene TRBJ2-1; 10 bases agree with TRBD2. The germline gives CDR1 MGHRA, CDR2 YSYEKL. V lost 3 bases, J lost 6 bases, and 8 bases stayed unmatched. The CDR3 extends over 16 amino acids. CDR3 coding DNA: TGCGCCAGCAGCCACATACTAGCGGGGAGGGGCAATGAGCAGTTCTTC. Translating it yields CASSHILAGRGNEQFF.

This chain uses TRBV7-3 with TRBJ2-1, with D perhaps given as TRBD1 or TRBD2 (5 bases each). Trimming pared 0 bases from V and 3 bases from J, leaving 18 bases between. CDR1 and CDR2 (germline): SGHTA, FQGTGA. The CDR3 has 18 residues. The CDR3 DNA follows: TGTGCCAGCAGCTTAACCGGGCTCTCGGGACGCAACTACAATGAGCAGTTCTTC. It translates to CASSLTGLSGRNYNEQFF.

This clonotype occurred a few times. The chain joins TRBV6-7 to TRBJ1-1; 8 bases line up with TRBD1. TRBV6-7 is labeled an ORF, and its function is uncertain. The length of the CDR3 is 13 residues. V gave up 6 bases and J gave up 6 bases; unmatched junction bases: 6. This CDR3 is CASRGQDGAEAFF. CDR3 DNA sequence: TGTGCCAGCAGGGGACAGGACGGAGCTGAAGCTTTCTTT.

The J gene is TRBJ1-2, the V gene TRBV19; maybe TRBD1 (5 bases). The CDR3 length is 11 residues. CDR1 and CDR2 from the germline V gene are LNHDA and SQIVND (reference sequence). Trimming shortened V by 8 bases and J by 4 bases, and 8 bases separated the two germline ends. The CDR3 is CASGDSYGYTF. The CDR3 DNA sequence: TGTGCCAGTGGAGACAGCTATGGCTACACCTTC.

The chain carries TRBV29-1 and TRBJ1-3; D call uncertain. CDR1 and CDR2 from the germline V gene are SQVTM and ANQGSEA. V dropped 8 bases and J dropped 0 bases, with 5 bases sitting between them. The CDR3 consists of 11 residues. CDR3 protein: CSINSGNTIYF. In DNA, the CDR3 is TGCAGCATCAACTCTGGAAACACCATATATTTT.

This sequence joins TRBV6-1 and TRBJ1-3; 11 positions agree with TRBD1. Trimming at V came to 6 bases and at J to 0 bases, leaving 4 bases not matched to a gene. Germline V gene data show CDR1 as MNHNS and CDR2 as SASEGT. This CDR3 has 16 residues. The CDR3 loop reads CASRRDRGTSGNTIYF. The CDR3 nucleotides read TGTGCCAGCAGAAGGGACAGGGGGACCTCTGGAAACACCATATATTTT.

The V gene is TRBV7-2, the J gene TRBJ1-1; 10 nucleotides align to TRBD1. From germline, CDR1 is SGHTA and CDR2 FQGNSA. The V segment lost 8 bases and the J segment 3 bases; nucleotides outside the gene matches: 9. This CDR3 region has 15 residues. CDR3 in amino acids: CASRNPGTGDTEAFF. Written as DNA, the CDR3 is TGTGCCAGCCGGAACCCCGGGACAGGGGACACTGAAGCTTTCTTT. Full variable domain (remainder filled in from reference TRBV7-2 and TRBJ1-1): GAGVSQSPSNKVTEKGKDVELRCDPISGHTALYWYRQSLGQGLEFLIYFQGNSAPDKSGLPSDRFSAERTGGSVSTLTIQRTQQEDSAVYLCASRNPGTGDTEAFFGQGTRLTVV.

V usage is TRBV5-1 and J usage is TRBJ2-5; D uncertain. The CDR3 runs 16 residues. The V gene's germline CDR1 is SGHRS and CDR2 YFSETQ. Trimming took 4 bases from V and 2 from J, leaving 18 bases between them. As DNA, the CDR3 is TGCGCCAGCAGCCCGGGTACGAGGACGGTACAAGAGACCCAGTACTTC. Its translation: CASSPGTRTVQETQYF.

This clonotype was seen only a few times. The V call is TRBV4-3, the J call TRBJ2-7; 9 nucleotides align to TRBD2. The CDR3 has 16 residues. Germline V gives CDR1 LGHNA, CDR2 YSLEER. V lost 3 bases and J lost 6; bases outside the gene matches: 12. The CDR3 DNA follows: TGCGCCAGCAGCCATCGGGGTGCGGGAGGGATGGGCGAGCAGTACTTC. This gives the protein CASSHRGAGGMGEQYF.